Below, 20 T cell receptor beta chains from the same sample are listed, as sequenced in a study of blood T cell repertoires in COVID-19. Assay used: immunoSEQ multiplex PCR; TCRdb lists only in-frame clones, some missing. The profile shows tens of thousands of clones, roughly nine tenths of them singletons. Input material: peripheral blood. The receptors here all came from a man aged 60-69 years with active COVID-19.

The gene calls are TRBV7-8 and TRBJ2-1; 7 bases are shared with TRBD2. V was clipped by 1 base and J by 6 bases; unmatched bases: 6. Germline CDR1 reads SGHVS; CDR2 reads FQNEAQ. This CDR3 contains 15 residues. The CDR3 nucleotides read TGTGCCAGCAGCTTAGTTGCGGGAGACACCAATGAGCAGTTCTTC. Its translation is CASSLVAGDTNEQFF.

This chain connects TRBV21-1 to TRBJ1-5. TRBV21-1 is recorded as a pseudogene. The CDR3 is 17 residues long. DNA of the CDR3: TGTGCCAGCAGCTATATACGGAGGGGCTGGGGCAATCAGCCCCAGCATTTT. Amino acids: CASSYIRRGWGNQPQHF.

This chain uses TRBV10-1 with TRBJ2-1, with D maybe TRBD2 (5 bases). The CDR3 consists of 14 residues. The germline V and J ends were trimmed by 3 bases and 5 bases, with 11 bases remaining between them. Germline V lookup: CDR1 WNHNN, CDR2 SYGVQD (reference sequence). The CDR3 coding sequence is TGCGCCAGCAGTGATGAGGGTTCCGACAATGAGCAGTTCTTC. This codes for CASSDEGSDNEQFF.

The V call is TRBV6-5, the J call TRBJ1-1; TRBD1 matches 9 bases. This CDR3 has 14 residues. Germline V gives CDR1 MNHEY, CDR2 SVGAGI. V lost 6 bases to trimming and J lost 5 bases; unmatched junction nucleotides: 7. CDR3 in amino acids: CASSTGTGPTEAFF. The CDR3 DNA reads as TGTGCCAGCAGCACAGGGACAGGGCCGACTGAAGCTTTCTTT.

The chain carries TRBV18 and TRBJ2-1, with 7 bases lining up with TRBD2. V was pared by 4 bases and J by 8 bases, with 17 bases of the junction left unmatched. CDR3 size: 17 residues. The germline CDR1 and CDR2 sequences are KGHSH and LQKENI. CDR3 nucleotides: TGTGCCAGCTCACTATTTCATGGACTAGACGCTGCGGATGAGCAGTTCTTC. Translated: CASSLFHGLDAADEQFF.

This sequence joins TRBV6-5 and TRBJ2-7; D is perhaps TRBD2 (6 bases). The CDR3 has 14 residues. Germline V gives CDR1 MNHEY, CDR2 SVGAGI. V was clipped by 5 bases and J by 2 bases, with 13 bases between them. In nucleotides, the CDR3 is TGTGCCAGCAGTCAACGGGACTTTGCCTACGAGCAGTACTTC. Protein product: CASSQRDFAYEQYF.

This clone has just one count. This sequence joins TRBV6-5 and TRBJ2-3; tentatively, D is TRBD1 (5 bases). There are 13 residues in the CDR3. Per the germline V gene, CDR1 is MNHEY and CDR2 is SVGAGI. The V gene lost 5 bases and the J gene lost 3 bases, with 9 bases spanning the gap. CDR3 in amino acids: CASSPDTTDTQYF. CDR3 bases: TGTGCCAGCAGTCCGGACACGACAGATACGCAGTATTTT.

The chain has TRBV6-2 or TRBV6-3 and TRBJ1-5, with unresolved D. The germline V gene encodes CDR1 MNHEY and CDR2 SVGEGT. The CDR3 runs to 13 residues. The V and J ends lost 6 bases and 7 bases respectively, with 13 bases between them. The CDR3 region has the DNA TGTGCCAGCAGCCCCTGGGGAGGACAGCCCCAGCATTTT. Its protein is CASSPWGGQPQHF.

The chain combines TRBV19 with TRBJ2-1, with TRBD2 matching over 12 bases. CDR3 size: 21 residues. CDR1 and CDR2 from the germline V gene are LNHDA and SQIVND (reference sequence). The junction had 12 bases not matched to a gene; V was cut back by 0 bases and J by 0 bases. CDR3 coding DNA: TGTGCCAGTAGTATAGAATTCGTCCCGGGACTAGCGGGCAGCTCCTACAATGAGCAGTTCTTC. Translation gives CASSIEFVPGLAGSSYNEQFF.

This clone was counted a single time. The V gene is TRBV5-1, the J gene TRBJ2-3, with a tentative D call TRBD1 (5 bases). In germline, CDR1 is SGHRS, CDR2 YFSETQ. V was pared by 0 bases and J by 3 bases, with 8 bases between. The CDR3 consists of 14 residues. CDR3 in DNA: TGCGCCAGCAGCTTGGGGGGCCAAACAGATACGCAGTATTTT. It yields the protein CASSLGGQTDTQYF.

The count of this clone is one. The CDR3 DNA is TGCGCCAGCAGCTTGGCAACTCCATGGGCTAATGAGCAGTTCTTC. Its translation is CASSLATPWANEQFF. J is TRBJ2-1 and V is TRBV5-1; D gene uncertain. The CDR3 length is 15 residues. CDR1 is SGHRS, CDR2 YFSETQ, per germline. V lost 0 bases and J lost 7, with 14 bases in between.

The gene calls are TRBV10-3 and TRBJ2-7, with D possibly matching TRBD2 (5 bases). Germline V gene data show CDR1 as ENHRY and CDR2 as SYGVKD. V lost 3 bases and J lost 4, with 13 bases in between. CDR3 length: 14 amino acids. The CDR3 nucleotides read TGTGCCATCAGTGAACTGGGAGCCTCTTACGAGCAGTACTTC. It yields the protein CAISELGASYEQYF.

The V gene is TRBV28, the J gene TRBJ2-5; no clear D gene. V lost 1 base, J lost 5 bases, and 14 bases lay in between. The CDR3 consists of 15 residues. The V gene's germline CDR1 is MDHEN and CDR2 SYDVKM. This chain's CDR3 is CASSLSPPVGETQYF. The CDR3, as DNA: TGTGCCAGCAGTTTATCCCCTCCAGTCGGGGAGACCCAGTACTTC.

The rearrangement joins TRBV2 to TRBJ2-1; D ambiguous. The V end lost 3 bases, the J end lost 9 bases, and 6 bases lay between the germline ends. The V gene's germline CDR1 is SNHLY and CDR2 FYNNEI. This CDR3 region has 11 residues. The CDR3 loop is CASSDFFEQFF. The CDR3 coding sequence is TGTGCCAGCAGTGATTTCTTTGAGCAGTTCTTC. The full variable domain, its missing parts supplied by reference TRBV2 and TRBJ2-1, is EPEVTQTPSHQVTQMGQEVILRCVPISNHLYFYWYRQILGQKVEFLVSFYNNEISEKSEIFDDQFSVERPDGSNFTLKIRSTKLEDSAMYFCASSDFFEQFFGPGTRLTVL.

The chain is built from TRBV5-1 and TRBJ1-1, with D possibly being TRBD1 (6 bases). Trimming pared 0 bases from V and 1 base from J, leaving 7 bases between. Germline values: CDR1 SGHRS, CDR2 YFSETQ. This CDR3 is 14 amino acids long. CDR3 region: CASSLGQANTEAFF. The CDR3 nucleotides are TGCGCCAGCAGCTTGGGACAGGCGAACACTGAAGCTTTCTTT.

The genes are TRBV19 and TRBJ1-5, with TRBD1 as a possible D gene (5 bases). This CDR3 is 16 amino acids long. Trimming took off 2 bases at V and 0 bases at J, with 11 bases between the two ends. Germline V gene sequence: CDR1 LNHDA, CDR2 SQIVND (reference sequence). The CDR3 DNA sequence: TGTGCCAGTAGTATAAGGGCAGGGTATAGCAATCAGCCCCAGCATTTT. Protein product: CASSIRAGYSNQPQHF.

This clone is a singleton in its sample. The chain couples TRBV9 to TRBJ1-6; possible D gene TRBD1, 5 bases. V dropped 4 bases and J dropped 6 bases, with 17 bases sitting between them. The V gene's germline CDR1 is SGDLS and CDR2 YYNGEE. This CDR3 is 16 amino acids long. The CDR3 reads CASSPRVGDFNSPLHF. The DNA for the CDR3 is TGTGCCAGCAGCCCCCGTGTCGGGGACTTTAATTCACCCCTCCACTTT.

This clone is medium-sized. The chain joins TRBV5-4 to TRBJ1-1; 7 bases are a match to TRBD1. Unmatched junction bases numbered 10, after V lost 4 bases and J lost 7 bases. Per the germline V gene, CDR1 is SGHNT and CDR2 is YYREEE (reference sequence). The CDR3 totals 14 residues. The CDR3 nucleotides are TGTGCCAGCAGCCCAAACGAGGACAGGCTTGAAGCTTTCTTT. It yields the protein CASSPNEDRLEAFF.

This clone occurred once. The chain carries TRBV11-3 and TRBJ2-1; 8 bases match TRBD1. Trimming cost V 1 base and J 5 bases; bases outside gene matches: 7. Germline values: CDR1 SGHNT, CDR2 YENEEA. CDR3 size: 16 residues. The CDR3, as DNA: TGTGCCAGCAGCTTAGTTCGGCAGGGGGCAAACAATGAGCAGTTCTTC. Encoded protein: CASSLVRQGANNEQFF.

The V gene is TRBV7-2, the J gene TRBJ2-7, with D possibly matching TRBD2 (6 bases). This CDR3 region has 13 residues. The V end was cut by 5 bases, the J end by 3 bases, with 11 bases between. From germline, CDR1 is SGHTA and CDR2 FQGNSA. This CDR3 reads CASSPGLYYEQYF. In nucleotides, the CDR3 is TGTGCCAGCAGCCCCGGACTATACTACGAGCAGTACTTC. Full variable domain (outside the CDR3, taken from reference TRBV7-2 and TRBJ2-7): GAGVSQSPSNKVTEKGKDVELRCDPISGHTALYWYRQSLGQGLEFLIYFQGNSAPDKSGLPSDRFSAERTGGSVSTLTIQRTQQEDSAVYLCASSPGLYYEQYFGPGTRLTVT.